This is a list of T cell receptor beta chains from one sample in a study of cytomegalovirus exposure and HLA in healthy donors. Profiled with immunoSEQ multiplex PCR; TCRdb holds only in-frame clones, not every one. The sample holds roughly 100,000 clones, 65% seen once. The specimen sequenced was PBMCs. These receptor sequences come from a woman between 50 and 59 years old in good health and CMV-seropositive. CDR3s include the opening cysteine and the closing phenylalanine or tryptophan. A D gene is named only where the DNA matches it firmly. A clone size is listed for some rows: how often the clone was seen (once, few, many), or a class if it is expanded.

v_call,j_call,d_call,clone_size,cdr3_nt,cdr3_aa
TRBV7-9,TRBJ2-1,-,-,TGTGCCAGCAGCGCAGTCACCGCAATCCTCCCCTACAATGAGCAGTTCTTC,CASSAVTAILPYNEQFF
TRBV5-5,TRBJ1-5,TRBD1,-,TGTGCCAGCAGCCCCACCGGGACAGGGTACCAGCCCCAGCATTTT,CASSPTGTGYQPQHF
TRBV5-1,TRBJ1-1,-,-,TGCGCCAGCAGCTTGCGGTTCGGGGACACTGAAGCTTTCTTT,CASSLRFGDTEAFF
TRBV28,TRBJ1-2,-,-,TGTGCCAGCAGTTTCGGAGGGGATGGCTACACCTTC,CASSFGGDGYTF
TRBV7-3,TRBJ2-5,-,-,TGTGCCAGCAGCCCCAGGGTGGGGCCCACTTTGGAGACCCAGTACTTC,CASSPRVGPTLETQYF
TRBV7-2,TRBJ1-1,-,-,TGTGCCAGCAGTAACAGGTTCCTGGGCACTGAAGCTTTCTTT,CASSNRFLGTEAFF
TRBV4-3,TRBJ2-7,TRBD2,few,TGCGCCAGCAGCCAAGATGCGGGACTAGCGCCGGGAGAGCAGTACTTC,CASSQDAGLAPGEQYF
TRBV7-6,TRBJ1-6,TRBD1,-,TGTGCCAGCAGCTTAGAAATGGGGGACAGGGGCTCACCCCTCCACTTT,CASSLEMGDRGSPLHF
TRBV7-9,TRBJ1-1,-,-,TGTGCCAGCAGCTTACAGGGGTTCACTGAAGCTTTCTTT,CASSLQGFTEAFF
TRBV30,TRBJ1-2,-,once,TGTGCCTGGAGTGTAGATTCAGTTTCCTATGGCTACACCTTC,CAWSVDSVSYGYTF
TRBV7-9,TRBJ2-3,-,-,TGTTCCAGCAGCCTTAGCACAGATACGCAGTATTTT,CSSSLSTDTQYF
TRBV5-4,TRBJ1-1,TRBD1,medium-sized,TGTGCCAGCAGCTTTAACAGGGGGCTTTTAGGCACTGAAGCTTTCTTT,CASSFNRGLLGTEAFF
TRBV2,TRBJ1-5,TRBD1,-,TGTGCCAGCAGGGGACAGGGAACTAATCAGCCCCAGCATTTT,CASRGQGTNQPQHF
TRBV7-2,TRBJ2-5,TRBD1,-,TGTGCCAGCAGCTCCGACAGGGGAAGGGTAAAAGAGACCCAGTACTTC,CASSSDRGRVKETQYF
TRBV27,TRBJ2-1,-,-,TGTGCCAGCAGTTTATGGGGGGGCGGGACCAATGAGCAGTTCTTC,CASSLWGGGTNEQFF
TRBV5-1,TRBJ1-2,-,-,TGCGCCAGCAGCTTGGGGGGAGACTATGGCTACACCTTC,CASSLGGDYGYTF
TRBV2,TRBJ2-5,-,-,TGTGCCAGCAGGAGGGGGGGAGCTCAAGAGACCCAGTACTTC,CASRRGGAQETQYF
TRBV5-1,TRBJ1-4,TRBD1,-,TGCGCCAGCAGCGGACAGGGGGCCGGGGCTGAAAAACTGTTTTTT,CASSGQGAGAEKLFF
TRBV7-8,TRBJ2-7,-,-,TGTGCCAGCAGCTTTAGGGCAGGGCAATACGAGCAGTACTTC,CASSFRAGQYEQYF
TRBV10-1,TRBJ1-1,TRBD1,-,TGCGCCAGCAGTGGTGGGACAGGACTCAACACTGAAGCTTTCTTT,CASSGGTGLNTEAFF
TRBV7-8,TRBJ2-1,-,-,TGTGCCAGCAGCTTCCTGAATGAGCAGTTCTTC,CASSFLNEQFF
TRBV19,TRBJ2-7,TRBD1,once,TGTGCCAGTAGGAGGACAGGGGGCACCTACGAGCAGTACTTC,CASRRTGGTYEQYF
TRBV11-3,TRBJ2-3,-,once,TGTGCCAGCAGCCCGACACGGGGTACAGATACGCAGTATTTT,CASSPTRGTDTQYF
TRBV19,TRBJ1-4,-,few,TGTGCCAGTAGTATAGGAGTTGCAACTAATGAAAAACTGTTTTTT,CASSIGVATNEKLFF
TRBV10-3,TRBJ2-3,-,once,TGTGCCATCAGTCAGAGCGGGTCTAGCACAGATACGCAGTATTTT,CAISQSGSSTDTQYF
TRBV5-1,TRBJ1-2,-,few,TGCGCCAGCAGCTTGGCCTCTGACATTTATGGCTACACCTTC,CASSLASDIYGYTF
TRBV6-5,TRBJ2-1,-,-,TGTGCCAGCACCCGTGCCGGTGCTAGGAACAATGAGCAGTTCTTC,CASTRAGARNNEQFF
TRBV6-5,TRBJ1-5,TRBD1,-,TGTGCCAGCAGCCCAGGGACAGGGGTCAATCAGCCCCAGCATTTT,CASSPGTGVNQPQHF
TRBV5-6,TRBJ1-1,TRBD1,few,TGTGCCAGCAGCCCCTTTGAAGGGCAGGGGGAGACTGAAGCTTTCTTT,CASSPFEGQGETEAFF
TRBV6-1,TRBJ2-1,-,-,TGTGCCAGCAGTGAGCTAGGTTTCAATGAGCAGTTCTTC,CASSELGFNEQFF
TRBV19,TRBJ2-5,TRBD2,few,TGTGCCAGTACCCAGACTAGCGGCGAAGAGACCCAGTACTTC,CASTQTSGEETQYF
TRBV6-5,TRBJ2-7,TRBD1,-,TGTGCCAGCAGAGTTAACAGGGGAAGCGAGCAGTACTTC,CASRVNRGSEQYF
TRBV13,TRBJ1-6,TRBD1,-,TGTGCCAGCAGCTACGGACAGGGGGACTATAATTCACCCCTCCACTTT,CASSYGQGDYNSPLHF
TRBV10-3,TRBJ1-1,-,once,TGTGCCATCAGCCCTGCGGACACCAACACTGAAGCTTTCTTT,CAISPADTNTEAFF
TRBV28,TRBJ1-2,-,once,TGTGCCAGCAGCCGCGCGCACCGGTCGTCCGTAGGCTACACCTTC,CASSRAHRSSVGYTF
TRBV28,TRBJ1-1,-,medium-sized,TGTGCCACCCGTGAAAACAGCATGAACACTGAAGCTTTCTTT,CATRENSMNTEAFF
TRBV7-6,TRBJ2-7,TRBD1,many,TGTGCCAGCAGCTTAGCCCCGGGACAGACCTACGAGCAGTACTTC,CASSLAPGQTYEQYF
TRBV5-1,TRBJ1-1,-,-,TGCGCCAGCAGCTCTCAGGTGACGAACACTGAAGCTTTCTTT,CASSSQVTNTEAFF
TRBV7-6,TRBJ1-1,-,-,TGTGCCAGCAGCTTAGACAGGAACACTGAAGCTTTCTTT,CASSLDRNTEAFF
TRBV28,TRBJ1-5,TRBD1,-,TGTGCCAGCAGTCCCGGACAGGGCCTTAGCAATCAGCCCCAGCATTTT,CASSPGQGLSNQPQHF
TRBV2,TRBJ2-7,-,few,TGTGCCAGCAGTCCCGGATTCGCGGGGTACGAGCAGTACTTC,CASSPGFAGYEQYF
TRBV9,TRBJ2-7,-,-,TGTGCCAGCAGCGTAGACATGTCAGGGCTAAACTCCTACGAGCAGTACTTC,CASSVDMSGLNSYEQYF
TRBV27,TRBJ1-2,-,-,TGCCCCCGGGACTATGGCTACACCTTC,CPRDYGYTF
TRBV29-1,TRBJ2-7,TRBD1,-,TGCAGCGGGGGACAGACGTACGAGCAGTACTTC,CSGGQTYEQYF
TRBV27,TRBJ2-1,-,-,TGTGCCAGCAGTGCCTCCGGACAGCACAATGAGCAGTTCTTC,CASSASGQHNEQFF
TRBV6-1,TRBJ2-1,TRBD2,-,TGTGCCAGCAGTGACCAGCGGGGGGGCCGAAACAATGAGCAGTTCTTC,CASSDQRGGRNNEQFF
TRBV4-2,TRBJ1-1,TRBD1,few,TGTGCCAGCAGCCCGACAGGGGGAGTAAACACTGAAGCTTTCTTT,CASSPTGGVNTEAFF
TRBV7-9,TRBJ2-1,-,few,TGTGCCAGCAGCTTAGACAGGACGGAAAACAATGAGCAGTTCTTC,CASSLDRTENNEQFF
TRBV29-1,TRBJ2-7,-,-,TGCAGCGTTTTCTTAGAGAGCGAGCAGTACTTC,CSVFLESEQYF
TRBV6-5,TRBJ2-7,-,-,TGTGCCAGCAGGGTACAGGTGGCGTCCTACGAGCAGTACTTC,CASRVQVASYEQYF
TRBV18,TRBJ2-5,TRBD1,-,TGTGCCAGCTCACCACCGGGACAGTACCAAGAGACCCAGTACTTC,CASSPPGQYQETQYF
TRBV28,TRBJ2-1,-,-,TGTGCCAGCAGTTTAAATGAGGGTGAGCAGTTCTTC,CASSLNEGEQFF
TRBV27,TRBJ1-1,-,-,TGTGCCAGCAGTTTATCCAACTGGAACACTGAAGCTTTCTTT,CASSLSNWNTEAFF
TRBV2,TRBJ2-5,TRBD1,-,TGTGCCAGCAGTCGGGACAGGGGGAACGGGGAGACCCAGTACTTC,CASSRDRGNGETQYF
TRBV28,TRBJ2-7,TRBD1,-,TGTGCCAGCAGTCTCCCGGGACAGTACGAGCAGTACTTC,CASSLPGQYEQYF
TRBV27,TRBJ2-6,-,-,TGTGCCAGCAGTCGAGGATCAGGGGCCAACGTCCTGACTTTC,CASSRGSGANVLTF
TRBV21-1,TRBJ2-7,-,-,TGTGCCAGCAGCTGGGGGGAGGGACAGGGTAACGAGCAGTACTTC,CASSWGEGQGNEQYF
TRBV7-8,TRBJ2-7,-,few,TGTGCCAGCAGCCTCTCGCCCCCGGGCTCCTACGAGCAGTACTTC,CASSLSPPGSYEQYF
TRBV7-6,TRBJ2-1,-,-,TGTGCCAGCAGCCCTGGGGCCGAAAGCTCCTACAATGAGCAGTTCTTC,CASSPGAESSYNEQFF